The entry that follows covers one T cell receptor (beta chain) sequence. The data derive from a study of blood T cells in healthy people across ages. A sample-barcoded 5' primer and a J-beta primer mix were used in a second PCR of roughly 7 to 11 cycles. TCRdb independently ran MiXCR on the 5' RACE reads; one entry per CDR3 protein. Here the sample spans approximately 800,000 distinct CDR3 sequences, 53% being singletons. The CDR3 is 12 residues long. V dropped 6 bases and J dropped 6 bases, with 12 bases sitting between them. Germline-derived CDR1 and CDR2 are SNHLY and FYNNEI. This receptor was identified in a man aged 80 or over in good health. The chain employs TRBV2 and TRBJ2-7; D not certain. Specimen: blood. The CDR3 DNA sequence: TGTGCCAGCAGGGCAGACTGGGGCGAGCAGTACTTC. Its translation: CASRADWGEQYF.